These 26 T cell receptor beta chains came from one sample sequenced in a study of pediatric ulcerative colitis. Some clones are missing from TCRdb's copy, which holds only in-frame ones; the method was immunoSEQ multiplex PCR. The data show roughly 30,000 clones, 82% seen once. Sequences were obtained from blood. The receptors originated from a boy aged 10-17 years with severe ulcerative colitis.

The chain employs TRBV30 and TRBJ1-5; D is undetermined. Per the germline V gene, CDR1 is GTSNPN and CDR2 is SVGIG (reference sequence). V lost 4 bases and J lost 9, with 13 bases in between. The CDR3 is 12 amino acids. CDR3 loop: CAWIDIGRPQHF. CDR3 sequence (DNA): TGTGCCTGGATCGACATAGGTCGGCCCCAGCATTTT. Looking up the rest from reference TRBV30 and TRBJ1-5 gives the full variable domain: SQTIHQWPATLVQPVGSPLSLECTVEGTSNPNLYWYRQAAGRGLQLLFYSVGIGQISSEVPQNLSASRPQDRQFILSSKKLLLSDSGFYLCAWIDIGRPQHFGDGTRLSIL.

The rearrangement links TRBV10-3 to TRBJ2-5, with D unclear. The CDR3 has 11 amino acids. The V end was cut by 4 bases, the J end by 3 bases, with 3 bases between. Germline CDR1 and CDR2: ENHRY and SYGVKD. The CDR3 DNA reads as TGTGCCATCAGTGGGGAAGAGACCCAGTACTTC. This sequence encodes CAISGEETQYF.

The chain carries TRBV2 and TRBJ1-2; 7 nucleotides match TRBD1. The CDR3 consists of 12 residues. Germline V gene sequence: CDR1 SNHLY, CDR2 FYNNEI. V was clipped by 6 bases and J by 8 bases; unmatched bases: 6. In DNA, the CDR3 is TGTGCCAGCAGGCGGACAGGACAGGGCTACACCTTC. Translated: CASRRTGQGYTF.

The chain uses TRBV11-2 and TRBJ1-1; D is perhaps TRBD1 (6 bases). V was trimmed by 5 bases and J by 1 base, leaving 8 bases between them. CDR3 length: 13 amino acids. Germline V gene data show CDR1 as SGHAT and CDR2 as FQNNGV. CDR3 sequence: CASSADRNTEAFF. DNA for the CDR3: TGTGCCAGCAGCGCGGACAGGAACACTGAAGCTTTCTTT.

The DNA of the CDR3 is TGTGCCAGCAGCTTCCAGCTGGGACGGAGCTCCTACAATGAGCAGTTCTTC. Its protein is CASSFQLGRSSYNEQFF. J is TRBJ2-1 and V is TRBV11-1; perhaps D is TRBD1 or TRBD2 (5 bases each). This CDR3 is built from 17 residues. In germline, CDR1 is SGHAT, CDR2 FQDESV (reference sequence). The V end was cut by 3 bases, the J end by 0 bases, with 15 bases between.

In DNA, the CDR3 is TGCAGCGCCACTATGTCCGGTGGCTACACCTTC. This codes for CSATMSGGYTF. The J gene is TRBJ1-2, the V gene TRBV29-1; D is unresolved. V was pared by 7 bases and J by 7 bases, with 13 bases between. Germline CDR1 SQVTM, CDR2 ANQGSEA. The CDR3 loop spans 11 amino acids.

This clone was counted once. The chain uses TRBV6-5 and TRBJ1-2; the match to TRBD1 covers 8 bases. Germline loops: CDR1 MNHEY, CDR2 SVGAGI. V was clipped by 5 bases and J by 0 bases; unmatched bases: 5. The CDR3 sequence is 15 residues long. DNA of the CDR3: TGTGCCAGCAGTCCTGGACAGGGTTCTAACTATGGCTACACCTTC. Translating gives CASSPGQGSNYGYTF.

The gene calls are TRBV19 and TRBJ2-1; the D gene is possibly TRBD2 (5 bases). Germline V CDR1 and CDR2: LNHDA, SQIVND (reference sequence). The V and J ends lost 6 bases and 5 bases respectively, with 11 bases between them. This CDR3 has 13 amino acids. CDR3 DNA sequence: TGTGCCAGTAGACCCCGGGGTCACAATGAGCAGTTCTTC. Its protein product is CASRPRGHNEQFF.

The rearrangement uses TRBV19 and TRBJ2-7, with D perhaps matching TRBD1 (6 bases). Germline V gene sequence: CDR1 LNHDA, CDR2 SQIVND (reference sequence). V shed 5 bases and J shed 0 bases, with 8 bases lying between them. The CDR3 totals 13 residues. CDR3 residues: CASSQGISYEQYF. CDR3 sequence (DNA): TGTGCCAGTAGTCAGGGGATCTCCTACGAGCAGTACTTC. The whole variable domain, remainder taken from reference TRBV19 and TRBJ2-7, is DGGITQSPKYLFRKEGQNVTLSCEQNLNHDAMYWYRQDPGQGLRLIYYSQIVNDFQKGDIAEGYSVSREKKESFPLTVTSAQKNPTAFYLCASSQGISYEQYFGPGTRLTVT.

CDR3 loop: CASSLEDSYGYTF. CDR3 nucleotides: TGTGCCAGCAGCCTCGAGGACAGCTATGGCTACACCTTC. The rearrangement links TRBV5-4 to TRBJ1-2, with a tentative D call TRBD1 (6 bases). V dropped 4 bases and J dropped 4 bases, with 11 bases sitting between them. This CDR3 has 13 residues. Germline V gene data show CDR1 as SGHNT and CDR2 as YYREEE (reference sequence).

This chain uses TRBV19 with TRBJ1-1; TRBD1 is a possible D gene (6 bases). From germline, CDR1 is LNHDA and CDR2 SQIVND (reference sequence). The CDR3 sequence is 13 residues long. Trimming shortened V by 8 bases and J by 0 bases, and 10 bases separated the two germline ends. CDR3 in DNA: TGTGCCAGTCTCGACAGGATGAACACTGAAGCTTTCTTT. Its protein product is CASLDRMNTEAFF. The full variable domain, rest sourced from reference TRBV19 and TRBJ1-1, is DGGITQSPKYLFRKEGQNVTLSCEQNLNHDAMYWYRQDPGQGLRLIYYSQIVNDFQKGDIAEGYSVSREKKESFPLTVTSAQKNPTAFYLCASLDRMNTEAFFGQGTRLTVV.

The chain has TRBV29-1 and TRBJ2-3; possible D gene TRBD2, 6 bases. From germline, CDR1 is SQVTM and CDR2 ANQGSEA. V lost 5 bases, J lost 5 bases, and 26 bases lay in between. This CDR3 has 17 residues. This CDR3 is CSVRKTPTQGSGDTQYF. The CDR3 bases are TGCAGCGTTCGAAAGACTCCAACTCAGGGTAGCGGAGATACGCAGTATTTT.

The rearrangement links TRBV7-2 to TRBJ1-1; tentative D call: TRBD1 (6 bases). CDR3 size: 14 residues. CDR1 is SGHTA and CDR2 is FQGNSA in the germline V gene. Trimming stripped 5 bases from V and 5 bases from J, with 15 bases between. CDR3 coding DNA: TGTGCCAGCAGCCCCCTGGGGGGGGCGACTGAAGCTTTCTTT. Residues: CASSPLGGATEAFF.

V is TRBV30 and J is TRBJ2-7; D possibly uses TRBD1 or TRBD2 (5 bases each). This CDR3 is 12 amino acids long. Trimming removed 0 bases at V and 5 bases at J, with 8 bases between. Per germline, CDR1 GTSNPN and CDR2 SVGIG (reference sequence). The CDR3 bases are TGTGCCTGGAGTGTACGAGGGGACGAGCAGTACTTC. It specifies CAWSVRGDEQYF.

The CDR3, as DNA: TGCGCCAGCAGTACCGGGACCAGTAACACTGAAGCTTTCTTT. As protein: CASSTGTSNTEAFF. This chain joins TRBV10-1 and TRBJ1-1; the D gene is possibly TRBD1 (5 bases). V was clipped by 5 bases and J by 2 bases, with 12 bases between them. CDR3 length: 14 residues. The germline CDR1 and CDR2 sequences are WNHNN and SYGVQD (reference sequence).

V usage is TRBV7-9 and J usage is TRBJ1-6; no firm D call. The CDR3 extends over 12 amino acids. V lost 1 base and J 11 bases, leaving 6 bases between the germline ends. Per the germline V gene, CDR1 is SEHNR and CDR2 is FQNEAQ (reference sequence). The CDR3 sequence: CASSLVRAPLHF. Written as DNA, the CDR3 is TGTGCCAGCAGCTTAGTACGAGCACCCCTCCACTTT.

V and J are TRBV9 and TRBJ2-1; D remains unclear. CDR1 is SGDLS, CDR2 YYNGEE, per germline. The CDR3 runs to 16 residues. Trimming removed 0 bases from V and 0 bases from J, with 10 bases in between. The DNA for the CDR3 is TGTGCCAGCAGCGTAGAAGGTGCTGGCTCCTACAATGAGCAGTTCTTC. It codes for CASSVEGAGSYNEQFF.

CDR3 region: CASSSPSLDLEQFF. As DNA, the CDR3 is TGTGCCAGCAGCTCGCCCTCCCTCGATTTGGAGCAGTTCTTC. The V and J genes are TRBV13 and TRBJ2-1; the D is unclear. The germline gives CDR1 PRHDT, CDR2 FYEKMQ (reference sequence). The CDR3 has 14 residues. The V gene lost 4 bases and the J gene lost 10 bases, with 17 bases spanning the gap.

Here the CDR3 reads CASSVWGENREQFF. DNA of the CDR3: TGTGCCAGCAGTGTTTGGGGGGAAAATCGAGAGCAGTTCTTC. The chain combines TRBV27 with TRBJ2-1; D is perhaps TRBD2 (6 bases). There are 14 residues in the CDR3. CDR1 and CDR2 (germline): MNHEY, SMNVEV (reference sequence). Trimming shortened V by 5 bases and J by 10 bases, and 18 bases separated the two germline ends.

The chain joins TRBV5-4 to TRBJ1-2; 8 bases are shared with TRBD1. Germline V gene data show CDR1 as SGHNT and CDR2 as YYREEE (reference sequence). The length of the CDR3 is 16 residues. After removal of 4 bases from V and 0 bases from J, the junction contained 8 bases not matched to a gene. For the CDR3, the DNA is TGTGCCAGCAGCCTAGGACAGGGCTCTCCTAACTATGGCTACACCTTC. As protein: CASSLGQGSPNYGYTF.

This clone was seen once. The chain combines TRBV2 with TRBJ2-1; D gene uncertain. CDR3 length: 14 residues. The V end was cut by 5 bases, the J end by 0 bases, with 8 bases between. CDR1 and CDR2 (germline): SNHLY, FYNNEI. CDR3 residues: CASSLGSSYNEQFF. CDR3 sequence (DNA): TGTGCCAGCAGTCTCGGATCCTCCTACAATGAGCAGTTCTTC. The full variable domain, with the rest looked up from reference TRBV2 and TRBJ2-1, is EPEVTQTPSHQVTQMGQEVILRCVPISNHLYFYWYRQILGQKVEFLVSFYNNEISEKSEIFDDQFSVERPDGSNFTLKIRSTKLEDSAMYFCASSLGSSYNEQFFGPGTRLTVL.

This chain links TRBV7-8 with TRBJ2-7; D is unclear. The CDR3 runs to 15 residues. Between the trimmed V and J ends, which lost 1 base and 2 bases, there was a span of 12 bases. The V gene's germline CDR1 is SGHVS and CDR2 FQNEAQ. DNA for the CDR3: TGTGCCAGCAGCTTAGTACAGCGTTCCCCCTACGAGCAGTACTTC. Translating gives CASSLVQRSPYEQYF.

J is TRBJ1-2 and V is TRBV5-5, with TRBD1 as a possible D gene (6 bases). The CDR3 length is 13 residues. Trimming took 1 base from V and 6 from J, leaving 10 bases between them. Looked up from germline, CDR1 is SGHKS and CDR2 is YYEKEE (reference sequence). The CDR3 bases are TGTGCCAGCAGCTTGAGTTCAGGGGATGGCTACACCTTC. Its translation is CASSLSSGDGYTF.

The chain is built from TRBV5-6 and TRBJ2-5; D is unresolved. With the DNA end fitting TRBJ2-7 better, the J assignment may be wrong. The CDR3 is made up of 12 amino acids. Germline lookup yields CDR1 SGHDT and CDR2 YYEEEE. The CDR3: CASSLLVGEQYF. CDR3 DNA sequence: TGTGCCAGCAGCTTGCTGGTAGGCGAGCAGTACTTC.

The chain combines TRBV6-5 with TRBJ1-4; 7 bases match TRBD1. The germline V gene has CDR1 MNHEY and CDR2 SVGAGI. Trimming removed 5 bases from V and 0 bases from J; junction bases left unmatched: 3. There are 15 residues in the CDR3. The CDR3 coding sequence is TGTGCCAGCAGTCGACAGGGTGCAACTAATGAAAAACTGTTTTTT. Residues: CASSRQGATNEKLFF.

The V and J genes are TRBV20-1 and TRBJ1-2; D ambiguous. Per germline, CDR1 DFQATT and CDR2 SNEGSKA (reference sequence). Trimming removed 4 bases at V and 6 bases at J, with 6 bases between. The CDR3 is made up of 10 amino acids. This chain's CDR3 is CSAIGNGYTF. The CDR3 DNA reads as TGCAGTGCTATTGGAAATGGCTACACCTTC.